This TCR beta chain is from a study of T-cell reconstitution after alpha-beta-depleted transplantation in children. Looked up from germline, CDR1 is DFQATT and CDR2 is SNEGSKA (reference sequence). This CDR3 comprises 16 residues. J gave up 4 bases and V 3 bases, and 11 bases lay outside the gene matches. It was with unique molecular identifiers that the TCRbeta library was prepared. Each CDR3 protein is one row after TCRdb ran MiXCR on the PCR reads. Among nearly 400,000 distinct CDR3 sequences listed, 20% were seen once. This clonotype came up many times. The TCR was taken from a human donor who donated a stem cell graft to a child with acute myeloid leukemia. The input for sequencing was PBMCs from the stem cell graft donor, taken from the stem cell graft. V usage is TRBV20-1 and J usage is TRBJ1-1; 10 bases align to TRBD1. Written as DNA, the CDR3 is TGCAGTGCTAGCGTCTGGGACAGGGGAATAACCACTGAAGCTTTCTTT. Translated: CSASVWDRGITTEAFF.